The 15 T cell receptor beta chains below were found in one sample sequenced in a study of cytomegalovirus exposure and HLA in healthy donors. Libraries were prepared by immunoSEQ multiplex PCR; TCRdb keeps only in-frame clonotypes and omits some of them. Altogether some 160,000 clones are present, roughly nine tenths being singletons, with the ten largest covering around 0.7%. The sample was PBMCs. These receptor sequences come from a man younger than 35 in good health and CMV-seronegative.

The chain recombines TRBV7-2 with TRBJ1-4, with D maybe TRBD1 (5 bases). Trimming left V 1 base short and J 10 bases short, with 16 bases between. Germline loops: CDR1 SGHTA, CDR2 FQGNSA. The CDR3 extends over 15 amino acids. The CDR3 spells CASSLDSDPRGKLFF. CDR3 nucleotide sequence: TGTGCCAGCAGCTTAGATTCTGACCCAAGGGGAAAACTGTTTTTT.

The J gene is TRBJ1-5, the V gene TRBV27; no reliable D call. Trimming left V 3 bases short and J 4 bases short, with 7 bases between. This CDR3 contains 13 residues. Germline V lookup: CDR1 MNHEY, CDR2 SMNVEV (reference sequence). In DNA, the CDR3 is TGTGCCAGCAGTTTTGGGAGGAATCAGCCCCAGCATTTT. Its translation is CASSFGRNQPQHF.

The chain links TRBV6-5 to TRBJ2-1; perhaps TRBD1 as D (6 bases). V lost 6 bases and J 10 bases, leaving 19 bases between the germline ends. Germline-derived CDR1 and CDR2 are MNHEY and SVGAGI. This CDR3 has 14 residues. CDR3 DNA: TGTGCCAGCAGACTGATCAGGGGATCAGTAGAGCAGTTCTTC. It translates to CASRLIRGSVEQFF.

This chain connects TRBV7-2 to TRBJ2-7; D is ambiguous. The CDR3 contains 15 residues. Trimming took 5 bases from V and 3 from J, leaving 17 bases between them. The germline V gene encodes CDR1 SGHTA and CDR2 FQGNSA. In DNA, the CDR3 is TGTGCCAGCAGCGCACGACCCGCCGGATACTACGAGCAGTACGTC. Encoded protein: CASSARPAGYYEQYV.

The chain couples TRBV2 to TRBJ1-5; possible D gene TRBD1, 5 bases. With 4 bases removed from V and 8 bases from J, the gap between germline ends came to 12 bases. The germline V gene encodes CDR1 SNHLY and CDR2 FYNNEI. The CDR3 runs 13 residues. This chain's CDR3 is CASSGEGREPQHF. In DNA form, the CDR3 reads TGTGCCAGCAGTGGGGAGGGGCGAGAGCCCCAGCATTTT.

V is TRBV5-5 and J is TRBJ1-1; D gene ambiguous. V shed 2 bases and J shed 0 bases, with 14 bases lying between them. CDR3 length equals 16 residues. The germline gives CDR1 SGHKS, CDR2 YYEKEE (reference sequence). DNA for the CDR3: TGTGCCAGCAGCTTCAGAGGCGAATCCATGAACACTGAAGCTTTCTTT. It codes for CASSFRGESMNTEAFF.

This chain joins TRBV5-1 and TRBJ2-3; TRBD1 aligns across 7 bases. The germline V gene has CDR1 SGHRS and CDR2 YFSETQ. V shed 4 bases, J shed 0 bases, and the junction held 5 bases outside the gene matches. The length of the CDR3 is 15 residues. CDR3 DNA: TGCGCCAGCAGCCTACGACAGGGCAGCACAGATACGCAGTATTTT. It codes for CASSLRQGSTDTQYF.

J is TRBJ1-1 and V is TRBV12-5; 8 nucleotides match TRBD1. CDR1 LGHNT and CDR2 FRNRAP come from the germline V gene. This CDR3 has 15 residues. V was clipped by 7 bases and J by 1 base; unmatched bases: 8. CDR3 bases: TGTGCTAGTGCCAGACAGGGGTCTGGGAACACTGAAGCTTTCTTT. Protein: CASARQGSGNTEAFF. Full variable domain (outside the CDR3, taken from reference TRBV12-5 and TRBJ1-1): DARVTQTPRHKVTEMGQEVTMRCQPILGHNTVFWYRQTMMQGLELLAYFRNRAPLDDSGMPKDRFSAEMPDATLATLKIQPSEPRDSAVYFCASARQGSGNTEAFFGQGTRLTVV.

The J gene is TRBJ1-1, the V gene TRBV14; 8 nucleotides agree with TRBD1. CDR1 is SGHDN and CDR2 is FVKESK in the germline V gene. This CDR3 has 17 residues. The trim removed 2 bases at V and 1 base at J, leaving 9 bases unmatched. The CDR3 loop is CASSQTITQGANTEAFF. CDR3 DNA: TGTGCCAGCAGCCAAACAATAACCCAGGGGGCGAACACTGAAGCTTTCTTT.

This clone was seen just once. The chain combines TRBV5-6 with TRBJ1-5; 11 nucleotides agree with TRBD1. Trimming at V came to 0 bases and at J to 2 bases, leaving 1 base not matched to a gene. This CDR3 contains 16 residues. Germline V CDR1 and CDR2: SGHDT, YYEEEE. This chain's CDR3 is CASSLGTGGRNQPQHF. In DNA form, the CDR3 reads TGTGCCAGCAGCTTGGGGACAGGGGGCCGCAATCAGCCCCAGCATTTT. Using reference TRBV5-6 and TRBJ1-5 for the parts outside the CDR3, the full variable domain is DAGVTQSPTHLIKTRGQQVTLRCSPKSGHDTVSWYQQALGQGPQFIFQYYEEEERQRGNFPDRFSGHQFPNYSSELNVNALLLGDSALYLCASSLGTGGRNQPQHFGDGTRLSIL.

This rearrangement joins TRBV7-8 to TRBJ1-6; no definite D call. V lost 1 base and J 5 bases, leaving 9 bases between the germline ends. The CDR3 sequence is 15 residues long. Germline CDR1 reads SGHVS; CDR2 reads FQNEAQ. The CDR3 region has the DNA TGTGCCAGCAGCTTAGTTGACATGGATAATTCACCCCTCCACTTT. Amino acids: CASSLVDMDNSPLHF. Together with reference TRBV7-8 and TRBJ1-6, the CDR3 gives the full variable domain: GAGVSQSPRYKVAKRGQDVALRCDPISGHVSLFWYQQALGQGPEFLTYFQNEAQLDKSGLPSDRFFAERPEGSVSTLKIQRTQQEDSAVYLCASSLVDMDNSPLHFGNGTRLTVT.

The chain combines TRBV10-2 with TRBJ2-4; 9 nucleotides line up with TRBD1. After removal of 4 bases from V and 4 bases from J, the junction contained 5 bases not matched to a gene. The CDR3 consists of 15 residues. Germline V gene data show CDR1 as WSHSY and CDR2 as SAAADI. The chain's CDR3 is CASSVRGQGKNIQYF. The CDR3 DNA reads TGCGCCAGCAGTGTCCGGGGACAGGGTAAAAACATTCAGTACTTC.

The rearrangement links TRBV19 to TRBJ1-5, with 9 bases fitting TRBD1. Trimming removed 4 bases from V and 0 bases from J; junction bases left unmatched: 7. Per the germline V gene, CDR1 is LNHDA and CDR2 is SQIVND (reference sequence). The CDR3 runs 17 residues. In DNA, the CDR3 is TGTGCCAGTAGTAAGGGACAGGGATGGGGTAGCAATCAGCCCCAGCATTTT. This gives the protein CASSKGQGWGSNQPQHF.

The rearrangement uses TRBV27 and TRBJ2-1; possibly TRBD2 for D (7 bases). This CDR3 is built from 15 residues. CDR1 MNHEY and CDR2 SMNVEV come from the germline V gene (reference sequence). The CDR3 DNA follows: TGTGCAAGCCAAAGGTCGGGAGGACAGAACAATGAGCAGTTCTTC. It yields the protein CASQRSGGQNNEQFF.

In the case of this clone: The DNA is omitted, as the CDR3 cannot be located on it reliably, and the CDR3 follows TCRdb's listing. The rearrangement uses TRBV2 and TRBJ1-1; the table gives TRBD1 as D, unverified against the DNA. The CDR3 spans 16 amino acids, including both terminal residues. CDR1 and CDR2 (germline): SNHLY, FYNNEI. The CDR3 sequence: CASILAGQIMNTEAFF.